The present T cell receptor (beta chain) was sequenced within a study of cytomegalovirus exposure and HLA in healthy donors (dated by TCRdb to about 2017). Some background on the complete study: An earlier analysis of more than 550 of the donors reported 276 Gb of sequence data and 117 million unique TCR beta sequences obtained from approximately 180 million T cells. A later analysis re-analyzed previously published TCR beta repertoires from 500 to 700 donors and added high-resolution HLA genotyping to study TCR occurrence patterns. Every repertoire in the discovery cohort had been generated on one and the same sequencing platform. To predict cytomegalovirus infection status, the study brought together high-throughput TCR immunosequencing, statistical association of individual TCRs with disease status, and machine learning. Besides the first cohort of some 670 subjects, a separate validation cohort made up of roughly 120 different subjects was used. In the later analysis, no new phenotypic data were used to find candidate immune exposures; instead, reliance was placed on TCR beta sequences and their occurrence across donors. Both class I and class II loci were covered by HLA typing, at four-digit resolution. Because of strong linkage in the cohort, roughly five DR-DQ haplotypes were treated as single units for association and clustering. To decide whether each TCR beta V gene segment behaved as functional or pseudogenic, an earlier analysis of 587 of the donors relied on high-throughput TCR beta sequencing. Roughly 310 gigabases of sequencing data and 70 million to 100 million unique TCR sequences were included in an early release covering several hundred HLA-typed donors. Among some 400 genotyped donors of the cohort, an average of around 240,000 unique TCR beta nucleotide sequences were sequenced per donor, roughly a sixth of them non-productive. Of the 350 to 450 genotyped donors, roughly 80% were placed in the genetic ancestry cluster associated with self-reported Caucasian donors. The aim of the study was to test whether cataloging public T cell receptors could identify signatures of past pathogen exposure. Donor age, sex, ethnicity and CMV serostatus were compiled alongside the repertoire data. The number of donors typed differed by locus, with roughly 629-640 for A, B, C, DRB1 and DQB1, over 500 for DQA1, 606 for DPA1, and around 430 for DPB1. The T cell repertoires of some 670 subjects were profiled by immunosequencing and related to cytomegalovirus serostatus. Genome-wide SNP genotypes for about 65% of the roughly 700 donors were used in a later genetic analysis, which treated that subset as a discovery cohort. The paper as a whole reports these results and caveats: Because HLA typing was unavailable for some donors at each locus, only the typed subset was used in association tests. While some public TCRs were present in many individuals, most TCR sequences turned up only very rarely across donors. According to a later analysis, TCR association rates differed among HLA loci, with DRB1 alleles showing the most associated TCRs and HLA-C alleles showing the fewest. A few of the identified cytomegalovirus-associated TCR beta chains were confirmed in vitro to be specific for cytomegalovirus antigens. In a later analysis, several top co-occurrence clusters were reported to appear linked to parvovirus B19, influenza, CMV and Epstein-Barr virus. Compared with the roughly 700-donor mean, donors in an Asian-associated ancestry cluster had fewer N-insertions in productive TCRs, according to a later genetic analysis. An association between a missense DCLRE1C variant and V-gene and J-gene trimming of TCR beta chains was found in a later genetic analysis and replicated in an independent cohort. Most CMV-associated TCR beta chains appeared to be HLA-restricted in a later analysis, and the HLA associations seemed to be driven largely by CMV exposure. In a later analysis, HLA-associated TCR beta chains were found to be more clonally expanded and to have lower generation probabilities than equally common non-associated chains. A further reported finding was that TCR beta sequences accurately predicted the HLA-A and HLA-B alleles for most subjects in the first cohort. It was suggested by the authors that the approach could potentially be generalized to other disease states and immunological phenotypes. The cohort was sequenced for TCR beta chains only, and without alpha or paired-chain data the features that could be detected were limited. Assigning TCR associations to individual alleles was difficult when HLA alleles, especially DR and DQ, strongly co-occurred. A total of about 180 TCR beta chains were listed by the study as associated with cytomegalovirus. Immune exposure information for the cohort was limited to CMV serostatus. Specific HLA alleles were associated with some 15,000 TCR beta sequences at a false discovery rate of 0.05 in a later analysis. Because the 87-base-pair reads could not distinguish some IMGT-functional V segments, including TRBV6-2 and TRBV6-3, those segments were excluded. Because counts were too low, about 15 rarely observed V segments, including chromosome 9 orphons, were left out of the earlier analysis of some 600 of the donors. A cluster of highly shared sequence variants was judged likely to be a technical artifact of the sequencing pipeline. Linkage disequilibrium might explain the correlated functional status among segregating V segments, but an unknown experimental factor could not be excluded. In both the original and validation cohorts, the classifier was reported to diagnose cytomegalovirus status with high specificity and sensitivity. In an earlier analysis of some 550 of the donors, most TCR beta V segments were observed in productive rearrangements about 87% or about 30% of the time, broadly matching IMGT annotations. Roughly uniform sequencing depth across donors was assumed in presence/absence analyses, although this assumption may not hold.

As to this clone: Its antigen is not yet known. Qualities for individual bases were not recorded, and no much larger clone is one base off.

The method behind the library was the immunoSEQ multiplex PCR assay. For the multiplex PCR, a mixture combining 60 forward primers for TCR Vbeta segments and 13 reverse primers for TCR Jbeta segments was used. The CDR3 region of rearranged TCR beta genes was amplified from genomic DNA by a multiplex PCR assay. Amplified TCR beta libraries were sequenced as 87-base-pair reads on the Illumina HiSeq System. In the source study's methods: A later analysis counted 65 million to 90 million unique TCR beta chains across the approximately 700 repertoires, and around 12 million of these chains were shared by at least two donors. A nearest-neighbor algorithm error-corrected the raw reads and collapsed the reads into unique sequences, merging closely related sequences to remove PCR and sequencing errors. Alignment of CDR3 sequences to IMGT reference sequences was used to assign V, D and J gene segments. For a sequence to be retained, a match of at least six nucleotides to both a V gene segment and a J gene segment was required. A rearrangement counted as productive if the CDR3 had no stop codons and remained in frame with V and J, and every other rearrangement counted as non-productive. Following IMGT convention, CDR3 was defined as the stretch from the second conserved V-encoded cysteine to the conserved J-encoded phenylalanine. In an earlier analysis of 500 to 650 of the donors, sequences lacking an unambiguous match to a single V gene segment were excluded. In an earlier analysis of some 590 of the donors, a V segment was called functional when productive rearrangements were above 56.7%, and segregating when the standard deviation between donors exceeded 5%. A statistical classification framework was built to diagnose cytomegalovirus status from the catalog of TCR beta chain sequences. In a later analysis, V and J genes were assigned by comparing TCR nucleotide sequences against IMGT/GENE-DB human TR gene sequences. Using the TCRdist pipeline, a later analysis assigned CDR3 sequences along with most-parsimonious VDJ recombination scenarios. In a later analysis, each TCR beta chain was defined by its CDR3 amino acid sequence together with its V-gene family, and reads lacking a unique V-gene family were excluded. As a way to deal with suspected cross-contamination and a sequencing artifact, a later analysis dropped more than 500 nucleotide sequences that were highly shared and had low generation probability. A later analysis calculated a clonal expansion index for each public chain from normalized within-repertoire ranks of inferred template counts. In a later analysis, generation probabilities were computed using a VDJ recombination model fitted to out-of-frame rearrangements, and the results were checked against IGoR. A later analysis scored TCR-TCR, TCR-HLA and TCR-CMV co-occurrence with hypergeometric tests, applying a repertoire-size bias correction to TCR pairs. False discovery rates were estimated in a later analysis by permuting HLA or CMV assignments 20 times. A later analysis grouped co-occurring TCRs with DBSCAN, adding TCRdist sequence similarity when clustering within HLA-allele-positive subsets. For co-occurrence clustering, repertoires with fewer than 30,000 or more than 120,000 public chains were excluded, along with about five repertoires with anomalous nucleotide sharing. TCRdb retrieved this table from immuneACCESS and kept in-frame rearrangements only. Not all clones are present; in checked studies, unresolved V genes account for under half, and no reason is known for the remainder. The DNA was the basis for D and trimming; V, J and clone size are from that table. The sample yields some 100,000 clones; roughly 83% were counted once. About 3.1% of the sample belongs to the ten largest clones.

Looking up the germline V gene yields CDR1 MGHRA and CDR2 YSYEKL. Compared with germline, V lacks 0 bases and J lacks 7 bases; bases without a gene match: 4. The CDR3 runs 15 amino acids, cysteine and phenylalanine included. The sequence is cut down to CDR3 DNA, 45 bases in frame from base 1. The cohort consisted of 670 or so healthy bone marrow donors. At the time of sampling, all cohort members were nominally healthy, though unrecorded immune exposures were likely present. The donor tested CMV seropositive, placing the donor among the 250 to 350 seropositive members of the cohort. Each donor provided a peripheral blood sample, and peripheral blood mononuclear cells were used for TCR beta sequencing. The Qiagen DNeasy Blood Extraction Kit was used to extract genomic DNA from the blood cell samples.

The clonotype was recovered from a male donor in good health and CMV-seropositive. The rearrangement combines TRBV4-1 with TRBJ1-5; 9 bases in the junction line up with TRBD1. The specimen sequenced was PBMCs. CDR3 protein: CASSQEGQGRQPQHF. The DNA is TGCGCCAGCAGCCAAGAGGGACAGGGCCGCCAGCCCCAGCATTTT.